This passage covers 8 T cell receptor beta chains from one sample sequenced in a study of tumor and adjacent non-tumor tissue in lung cancer. No cell sorting was done before RNA was extracted from the tissue. This non-tumor lung sample came from over 3 cm beyond the tumor edge. The library came from three nested PCR rounds adapted from ARM-PCR protocols. TCRdb reprocessed the multiplex PCR reads with MiXCR, giving one entry per CDR3 protein. This sample yields around 99,000 distinct CDR3 sequences, of which 60% to 80% are seen a single time; 15% to 20% belongs to the top ten. The sequencing sample was made of distant non-tumor lung tissue. These receptors were collected from a man in his sixties with non-small cell lung cancer.

Worth noting for this clonotype: Just one base apart from a much larger clone, this may be a read error. The V gene is TRBV7-8, the J gene TRBJ2-1; no firm D call. The V gene lost 4 bases and the J gene lost 6 bases, with 10 bases spanning the gap. Germline assignment: CDR1 SGHVS and CDR2 FQNEAQ. The CDR3 sequence is 13 residues long. This CDR3 reads CASSSNLVNEQFF. DNA for the CDR3: TGTGCCAGCAGCTCCAACCTAGTCAATGAGCAGTTCTTC.

With respect to this clonotype: This may stem from a read error, because a much larger clone lies one nucleotide away. The chain couples TRBV12-3 or TRBV12-4 to TRBJ2-5; 13 bases map to TRBD2. This CDR3 is 15 amino acids long. CDR3 DNA: TGTGCCAGCAGCCGGACTAGCGGGAGTTGGGAGACCCACTACTTC. Translating gives CASSRTSGSWETHYF.

Concerning this clonotype itself: This could be a read error, since a much larger clone is one nucleotide away. This chain uses TRBV6-1 with TRBJ2-1, with D uncertain. The CDR3 has 12 residues. Germline V gene sequence: CDR1 MNHNS, CDR2 SASEGT. DNA for the CDR3: TGTGCCAGCAGCGTCTTTAACAATGAGCACTTCTTC. Amino acids: CASSVFNNEHFF.

This clonotype was recorded many times. The chain combines TRBV28 with TRBJ2-7; 8 positions match TRBD1. The CDR3 length is 15 residues. Germline-derived CDR1 and CDR2 are MDHEN and SYDVKM. After removal of 6 bases from V and 0 bases from J, the junction contained 7 bases not matched to a gene. In DNA form, the CDR3 reads TGTGCCAGCAGCCCCCGGGGGACAGGCTCCTACGAGCAGTACTTC. Protein sequence: CASSPRGTGSYEQYF.

The genes are TRBV6-1 and TRBJ2-5; D uncertain. Germline CDR1 is MNHNS and CDR2 is SASEGT. This CDR3 spans 12 amino acids. The germline V and J ends were trimmed by 7 bases and 5 bases, with 11 bases remaining between them. The CDR3 DNA is TGTGCCAGCAATTGGGTGGCTGAGACCCAGTACTTC. It codes for CASNWVAETQYF.

This clonotype was observed a handful of times. This rearrangement joins TRBV2 to TRBJ1-5, with a weak D call TRBD1 (6 bases). V was clipped by 6 bases and J by 0 bases, with 18 bases between them. CDR1 and CDR2 from the germline V gene are SNHLY and FYNNEI. The CDR3 covers 17 residues. Here the CDR3 DNA reads TGTGCCAGCAGATCACCTGGGCAGGGGCTTAGCAATCAGCCCCAGCATTTT. This translates into CASRSPGQGLSNQPQHF.

About this clonotype: A much larger clone is a single base away; this may be a read error. The chain combines TRBV5-1 with TRBJ1-1; 7 nucleotides agree with TRBD1. The CDR3 has 14 residues. Germline values: CDR1 SGHRS, CDR2 YFSETQ. The CDR3 coding sequence is TGCGCCAGCAGCCCGGGACAGCTGAACACTGAAGATTTCTTT. Translated, it gives CASSPGQLNTEDFF. Full variable domain (rest looked up from reference TRBV5-1 and TRBJ1-1): KAGVTQTPRYLIKTRGQQVTLSCSPISGHRSVSWYQQTPGQGLQFLFEYFSETQRNKGNFPGRFSGRQFSNSRSEMNVSTLELGDSALYLCASSPGQLNTEDFFGQGTRLTVV.

On this clonotype itself: This may be a read error, as it is one base from a much larger clone. Likely a read error: the CDR3 ends without its conserved phenylalanine or tryptophan. The chain joins TRBV5-4 to TRBJ1-6; 7 bases fit TRBD1. The V segment lost 1 base and the J segment 3 bases; nucleotides outside the gene matches: 1. Germline V gene sequence: CDR1 SGHNT, CDR2 YYREEE (reference sequence). The length of the CDR3 is 15 residues. The CDR3 region is CASSLRDSYNSPLHS. The CDR3 bases are TGTGCCAGCAGCTTGAGGGACAGCTATAATTCACCCCTCCACTCT.